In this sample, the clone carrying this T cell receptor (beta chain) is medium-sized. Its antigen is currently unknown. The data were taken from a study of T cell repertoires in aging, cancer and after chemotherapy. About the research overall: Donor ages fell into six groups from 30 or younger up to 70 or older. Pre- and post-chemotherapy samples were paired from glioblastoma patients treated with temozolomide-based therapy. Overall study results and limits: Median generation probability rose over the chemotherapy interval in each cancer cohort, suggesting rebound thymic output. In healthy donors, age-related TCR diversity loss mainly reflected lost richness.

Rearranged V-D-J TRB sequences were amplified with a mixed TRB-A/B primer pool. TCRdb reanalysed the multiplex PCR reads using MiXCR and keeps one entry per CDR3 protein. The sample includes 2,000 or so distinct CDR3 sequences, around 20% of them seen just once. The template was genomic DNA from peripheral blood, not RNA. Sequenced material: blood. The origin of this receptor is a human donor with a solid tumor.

The DNA of the CDR3 is TGTGCCAGCAGTGAACAGGGGATCGGGGAGCAGTTCTTC. Translated: CASSEQGIGEQFF. J is TRBJ2-1 and V is TRBV6-1; D possibly corresponds to TRBD1 (6 bases). Trimming stripped 2 bases from V and 10 bases from J, with 12 bases between. This CDR3 contains 13 residues. The germline V gene encodes CDR1 MNHNS and CDR2 SASEGT.